The rows below give T cell receptor beta chains drawn from one sample of a study of shared clonotypes between healthy human individuals. Here immunoSEQ multiplex PCR was the method, and the copy in TCRdb shows in-frame clones only, minus some. The table shows about 2.4 million clones, with 85% to 95% occurring only once. Sequencing used naive CD4+ T cells sorted from blood. The receptor source for this set is a man aged 18 to 30 in good health. Both conserved end residues are part of each CDR3. The D gene is left open where the match is weak. Where a row states a size, it is once, few, many or the class of an expanded clone; other rows omit it.

d_gene	abundance	j_gene	v_gene	CDR3nt	CDR3aa
.	.	TRBJ2-7	TRBV30	TGTGCCTGGAGTGTACCGGGGGACCGAGCCTACGAGCAGTACTTC	CAWSVPGDRAYEQYF
.	.	TRBJ1-1	TRBV2	TGTGCCAGCAGTGAGGTCGGGGGCAGGACTGAAGCTTTCTTT	CASSEVGGRTEAFF
.	.	TRBJ2-5	TRBV7-8	TGTGCCAGCAGCTGGGGACCACAAGAGACCCAGTACTTC	CASSWGPQETQYF
.	once	TRBJ1-2	TRBV7-8	TGTGCCAGCAGCTTACAAGTTCTGGGACACCAAAACTATGGCTACACCTTC	CASSLQVLGHQNYGYTF
.	.	TRBJ1-6	TRBV28	TGTGCCAGCAGGGGACAATGGGAACCCCTCCACTTT	CASRGQWEPLHF
.	.	TRBJ2-5	TRBV5-6	TGTGCCAGCAGCTTGTCGGGGGTAGAGACCCAGTACTTC	CASSLSGVETQYF
.	.	TRBJ2-5	TRBV6-6	TGTGCCAGCAGTTACTCAGACCGCCAAGAGACCCAGTACTTC	CASSYSDRQETQYF
TRBD1	.	TRBJ1-1	TRBV11-2	TGTGCCAGCAGCCTACAGGGGTGGAACACTGAAGCTTTCTTT	CASSLQGWNTEAFF
TRBD1	.	TRBJ2-1	TRBV5-1	TGCGCCAGCAGCTTGGCCGGGACAGGCTACAATGAGCAGTTCTTC	CASSLAGTGYNEQFF
TRBD1	.	TRBJ2-1	TRBV27	TGTGCCAGCAGCCCGGACAGGAGCTCCTACAATGAGCAGTTCTTC	CASSPDRSSYNEQFF
.	once	TRBJ1-2	TRBV4-1	TGCGCCAGCAGCCAAGTTCCAACCGGGGGCGTATATGGCTACACCTTC	CASSQVPTGGVYGYTF
.	.	TRBJ2-3	TRBV18	TGTGCCAGCTCACCTACAGCGGTGAGCACAGATACGCAGTATTTT	CASSPTAVSTDTQYF
.	.	TRBJ2-3	TRBV5-1	TGCGCCAGCTCAATGGGGTTAGAGACAGATACGCAGTATTTT	CASSMGLETDTQYF
.	.	TRBJ1-4	TRBV5-4	TGTGCCAGCAGTTCGGAAGGACGGAGTGAAAAACTGTTTTTT	CASSSEGRSEKLFF
TRBD2	.	TRBJ2-1	TRBV7-2	TGTGCCAGCAGCACCCCGGGGGGCTACAATGAGCAGTTCTTC	CASSTPGGYNEQFF
TRBD2	.	TRBJ2-7	TRBV7-2	TGTGCCAGCAGCACCCGGACTAGCGGCTCCTACGAGCAGTACTTC	CASSTRTSGSYEQYF
.	once	TRBJ1-4	TRBV27	TGTGCCAGCAGTTTCGGCCGGAAACTGTTTTTT	CASSFGRKLFF
.	.	TRBJ1-2	TRBV28	TGTGCCAGCAGTTTTCTGGAGGGCTATGGCTACACCTTC	CASSFLEGYGYTF
.	.	TRBJ2-5	TRBV6-6	TGTGCCAGCGGGAGACAGCTGCTTGAGACCCAGTACTTC	CASGRQLLETQYF
.	.	TRBJ2-7	TRBV11-2	TGTGCCAGCAGCTTAGAGGCGGGGCGGGGCTCCTACGAGCAGTACTTC	CASSLEAGRGSYEQYF
.	.	TRBJ2-3	TRBV5-4	TGTGCCAGCAGCTCTGGCGGGAATGTGGATACGCAGTATTTT	CASSSGGNVDTQYF
.	once	TRBJ2-5	TRBV6-6	TGTGCCAGCAGTCATGGACAAGAGACCCAGTACTTC	CASSHGQETQYF
.	.	TRBJ1-4	TRBV14	TGTGCCAGCAGCTTCCCGGGACTTGGGGAAAAACTGTTTTTT	CASSFPGLGEKLFF
.	once	TRBJ1-1	TRBV10-3	TGTGCCATCAGTGAAGTGGGCGGAAACACTGAAGCTTTCTTT	CAISEVGGNTEAFF
.	once	TRBJ2-5	TRBV19	TGTGCCAGTAGGTCAGCGGAGACCCAGTACTTC	CASRSAETQYF
.	.	TRBJ1-2	TRBV6-1	TGTGCCAGCAGTGAATATCCGGTGTCCCTCTATGGCTACACCTTC	CASSEYPVSLYGYTF
TRBD1	.	TRBJ2-1	TRBV5-5	TGTGCCAGCAGCTTATTAACAGGGGGGTCGTACAATGAGCAGTTCTTC	CASSLLTGGSYNEQFF
.	.	TRBJ1-6	TRBV2	TGTGCCAGCAGTCTCAGGGGCCAGAATTCACCCCTCCACTTT	CASSLRGQNSPLHF
.	.	TRBJ2-3	TRBV19	TGTGCCAGTAGTAGCCGAAGGACGGGCCTCACAGATACGCAGTATTTT	CASSSRRTGLTDTQYF
.	.	TRBJ1-2	TRBV7-6	TGTGCCAGCGGGGACCGAGGGGGCTACACCTTC	CASGDRGGYTF
.	.	TRBJ2-1	TRBV6-5	TGTGCCTCCCAGAGGGCCCCCGGCAATGAGCAGTTCTTC	CASQRAPGNEQFF
.	.	TRBJ2-7	TRBV11-2	TGTGCCAGCAGCTTAGCGGGTTTCGGTGGCGACGAGCAGTACTTC	CASSLAGFGGDEQYF
TRBD1	.	TRBJ1-1	TRBV11-2	TGTGCCAGCAGCGAAACCCAGGGGGCGCGCACATTAGCTTTCTTT	CASSETQGARTLAFF
TRBD2	.	TRBJ2-1	TRBV28	TGTGCCAGCAGTTTTCTAGGCGGGGGGGCGGACAATGAGCAGTTCTTC	CASSFLGGGADNEQFF
.	.	TRBJ2-7	TRBV9	TGTGCCAGCAGCGTAGGCCTAACGGTCGACGAGCAGTACTTC	CASSVGLTVDEQYF